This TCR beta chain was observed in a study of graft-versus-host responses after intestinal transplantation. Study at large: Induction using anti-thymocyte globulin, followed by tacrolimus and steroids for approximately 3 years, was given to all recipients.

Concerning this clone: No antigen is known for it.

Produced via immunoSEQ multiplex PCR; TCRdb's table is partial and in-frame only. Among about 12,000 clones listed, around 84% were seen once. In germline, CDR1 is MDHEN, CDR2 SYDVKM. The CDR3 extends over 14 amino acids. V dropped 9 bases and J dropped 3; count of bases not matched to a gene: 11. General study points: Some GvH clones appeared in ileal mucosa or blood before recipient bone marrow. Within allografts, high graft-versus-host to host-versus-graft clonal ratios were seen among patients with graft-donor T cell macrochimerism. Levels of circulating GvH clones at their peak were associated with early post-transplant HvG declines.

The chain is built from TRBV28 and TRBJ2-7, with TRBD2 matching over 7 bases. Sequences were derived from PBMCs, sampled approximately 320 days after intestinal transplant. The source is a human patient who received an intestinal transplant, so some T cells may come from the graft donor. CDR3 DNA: TGTGCCAGTCAGAACGGGGGGACTCGCTACGAGCAGTACTTC. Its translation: CASQNGGTRYEQYF.